This TCR beta chain was sequenced in a study of control samples from healthy donors and cancer patients. Here immunoSEQ multiplex PCR was the method, and the copy in TCRdb shows in-frame clones only, minus some. Recorded for this sample: roughly 200,000 clones. Sample: blood. The sequence derives from a woman aged 25 to 39 in good health.

CDR3 DNA sequence: TGTGCCAGCAGCTTGTTGACCAGCTCTGGAAACACCATATATTTT. Translation gives CASSLLTSSGNTIYF. The chain links TRBV5-4 to TRBJ1-3; no clear D. The germline V and J ends were trimmed by 1 base and 0 bases, with 8 bases remaining between them. The CDR3 loop spans 15 amino acids. CDR1 is SGHNT and CDR2 is YYREEE in the germline V gene (reference sequence).